This T cell receptor (beta chain) was identified in a study of shared clonotypes between healthy human individuals (dated by TCRdb to between 2020 and 2021). General notes on the study: A couple of women and a few men aged 18 to 49 years were included in the cohort. Per donor, leukapheresis produced somewhere between about 0.9 and 10 billion PBMCs. Per donor, three plates each were used for CD4 naive and CD4 memory, two for CD8 naive, and one for CD8 memory. To estimate repertoire size and how much clonotype sharing occurs between individuals, the study deeply sequenced the blood TCR repertoires of several healthy adults. To increase sequencing depth and limit assay-specific biases, different laboratories used diverse techniques to prepare libraries and sequence TCR repertoires. Results and caveats for the whole study, not just this receptor: Naive subsets generally had larger estimated clonotype richness than memory subsets. Based on pairwise subsampling, the degree of clonotype sharing among donors was expected to be affected by sequencing depth. When a handful of donors were compared, the shared fraction of clonotypes was 5% to 6.5% for naive CD4, more than 3% for naive CD8, 2% to 2.5% for memory CD4, and 0.4% for memory CD8. Because the study included a small number of donors, the genetic and exposure-history diversity represented was limited. Rarefaction of sorted-subset datasets indicated incomplete sequencing despite the large sequencing depth. Sampling was restricted to blood, and TCR repertoires in tissues likely differ from the TCR repertoires found in blood. Compared with non-shared clonotypes, clonotypes shared by all four sorted-subset donors had higher generation probabilities.

For the CD8 naive samples, CD45RO-negative cells were positively selected for CCR7, yielding a CD45RA+CCR7+ population from which TemRA cells were excluded. Healthy HIV-negative adults with no recently reported acute infections or vaccinations were included as donors. All donors were Caucasian adults living in Nashville, Tennessee, USA. Blood was collected by leukapheresis, and PBMCs were isolated by Ficoll-Histopaque density gradient centrifugation and then cryopreserved in liquid nitrogen vapor phase. Analytical flow cytometry was used to check the purity and quantity of each magnetically sorted T cell population. Genomic DNA was isolated from every sorted fraction and measured by UV absorbance on a Nanodrop 2000c. V has 8 bases trimmed and J has 3 bases trimmed; junction bases matching no gene number 5. From its cysteine to its phenylalanine, the CDR3 spans 13 amino acids. The entry retains the CDR3 DNA only, 39 bases that are in frame from base 1. In the germline V gene, CDR1 corresponds to MNHNS and CDR2 to SASEGT.

With respect to this clone: It has no known antigen specificity. The sample holds no much larger clone one base away, and base qualities are not on file.

TCR CDR3 regions were amplified from genomic DNA by multiplex PCR using the deep immunoSEQ assay. For each cell subset, the extracted genomic DNA was distributed evenly across all wells of several immunoSEQ 96-well plates, and each plate served as one replicate. For sorted subsets, around 200 ng genomic DNA, equal to 30,000 or so T cell genomes, was loaded into each replicate PCR. The purified libraries were quantified using a Qubit 3.0 fluorometer, sized with a Bioanalyzer 2100, and then quantified again using the KAPA Library Quantification kit. A separate single-read 150-cycle Illumina NextSeq 550 flow cell was used to sequence each immunoSEQ 96-well plate. Per the source publication's procedure: Because the immunoSEQ output held only junctional sequences and lacked quality scores, the filtering could not match the filtering applied to full-length reads. To assign V/J genes and CDR3, sequences were annotated using PyIR, a Python wrapper for IgBLAST v1.9, with IMGT germline references. Any read was removed if the V/J assignment was weak (E-value above 1e-6), the CDR3 was missing, or the read contained stop codons, out-of-frame junctions, or ambiguous translated residues. V3J clonotypes were defined as sequences sharing the same inferred V gene, J gene, and CDR3 amino acid sequence. Percentage overlap between repertoires was calculated by dividing the number of shared unique clonotypes by the size of the smaller repertoire. Three approaches were used to assess repertoire richness: RTK rarefaction, the Chao1 estimator, and Recon v2.1 estimates of unobserved clonotypes. For all TCRbeta clonotypes obtained by the gDNA method from a handful of donors, generation probabilities were computed with OLGA. Here the immuneACCESS table is served through TCRdb, limited to in-frame sequences with V and J called. Missing clones are a known gap in these copies; in checked studies unresolved V genes cover under half, and the rest lacks a known reason. Clonal size and the V and J genes are those of that table, whereas D and trimming came from the DNA. The sample records some 2,000,000 clones, 85% to 95% of which are singletons. Around 1.1% of the sample is held by the ten biggest clonotypes.

The rearranged segments are TRBV6-1 and TRBJ1-2; 8 central bases correspond to TRBD1. The clonotype comes from a man between 18 and 29 years old in good health. The material sequenced was naive CD8+ T cells sorted from blood. The sample's cell subset or site label, in plain terms: CD45RA+CCR7+. The CDR3 region has the sequence CASLGTGYYGYTF. The bases read TGTGCCAGCTTGGGGACAGGTTACTATGGCTACACCTTC.